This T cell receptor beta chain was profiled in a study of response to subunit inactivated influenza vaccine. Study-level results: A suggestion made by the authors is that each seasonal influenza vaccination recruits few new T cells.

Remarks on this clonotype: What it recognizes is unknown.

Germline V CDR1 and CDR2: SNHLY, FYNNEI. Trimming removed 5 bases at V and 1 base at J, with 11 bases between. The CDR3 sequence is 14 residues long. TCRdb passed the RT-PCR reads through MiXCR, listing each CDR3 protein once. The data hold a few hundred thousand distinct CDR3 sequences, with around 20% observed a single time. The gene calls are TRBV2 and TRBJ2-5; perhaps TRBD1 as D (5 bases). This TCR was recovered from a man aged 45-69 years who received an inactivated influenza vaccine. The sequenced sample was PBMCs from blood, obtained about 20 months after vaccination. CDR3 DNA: TGTGCCAGCAGTCCCGGACATTCCCAAGAGACCCAGTACTTC. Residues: CASSPGHSQETQYF.